Listed here are 26 T cell receptor beta chains from one sample, sequenced in a study of cytotoxic CD8 clonotypes in ibrutinib-treated CLL. Only in-frame clones appear in the TCRdb table, and some are missing; sequencing was by immunoSEQ multiplex PCR. Of 250,000 to 350,000 clones in the sample, around 69% were seen once. The sample was PBMCs, taken at disease progression, from a patient treated with ibrutinib. The source is a human donor with chronic lymphocytic leukemia.

This chain uses TRBV10-3 with TRBJ1-2, with D possibly being TRBD1 (5 bases). Germline lookup yields CDR1 ENHRY and CDR2 SYGVKD. V was cut by 5 bases and J by 7 bases, with 8 bases left in between. CDR3 size: 11 residues. As DNA, the CDR3 is TGTGCCATCAGTACAGGTTTTGGCTACACCTTC. This codes for CAISTGFGYTF.

DNA of the CDR3: TGCGCCAGCAGCCCCGACCTGGGACGGACAACAGATACGCAGTATTTT. As protein: CASSPDLGRTTDTQYF. The chain couples TRBV5-1 to TRBJ2-3; the D gene could be TRBD1 or TRBD2 (5 bases each). The germline V gene encodes CDR1 SGHRS and CDR2 YFSETQ. The CDR3 contains 16 residues. The V and J ends lost 4 bases and 3 bases respectively, with 18 bases between them. The full variable domain, rest sourced from reference TRBV5-1 and TRBJ2-3, is KAGVTQTPRYLIKTRGQQVTLSCSPISGHRSVSWYQQTPGQGLQFLFEYFSETQRNKGNFPGRFSGRQFSNSRSEMNVSTLELGDSALYLCASSPDLGRTTDTQYFGPGTRLTVL.

The rearrangement joins TRBV7-9 to TRBJ1-2; unclear D gene. The CDR3 has 13 residues. V was trimmed by 3 bases and J by 0 bases, leaving 5 bases between them. Germline CDR1 reads SEHNR; CDR2 reads FQNEAQ (reference sequence). CDR3 protein: CASSLSANYGYTF. CDR3 DNA: TGTGCCAGCAGCTTGTCCGCTAACTATGGCTACACCTTC.

The chain uses TRBV11-2 and TRBJ1-1, with D uncertain. Trimming removed 1 base at V and 10 bases at J, with 13 bases between. CDR3 length: 13 residues. CDR1 is SGHAT and CDR2 is FQNNGV in the germline V gene. The CDR3 reads CASSLALVALAFF. The CDR3 DNA reads TGTGCCAGCAGCTTAGCCCTCGTGGCGTTAGCTTTCTTT.

This sequence joins TRBV4-1 and TRBJ1-3; D gene ambiguous. V gave up 3 bases and J gave up 0 bases, with 9 bases separating them. Germline V gives CDR1 MGHRA, CDR2 YSYEKL. The CDR3 consists of 15 residues. CDR3 nucleotide sequence: TGCGCCAGCAGCCATGGAGTACTCTCTGGAAACACCATATATTTT. It is translated as CASSHGVLSGNTIYF.

In DNA, the CDR3 is TGTGCCAGCTCACCTCGAGGGGGGGCCGGGGAGACCCAGTACTTC. Its translation: CASSPRGGAGETQYF. J is TRBJ2-5 and V is TRBV18; maybe TRBD2 (7 bases). Trimming pared 3 bases from V and 5 bases from J, leaving 16 bases between. The CDR3 length is 15 residues. The germline V gene has CDR1 KGHSH and CDR2 LQKENI. The full variable domain, with the rest looked up from reference TRBV18 and TRBJ2-5, is NAGVMQNPRHLVRRRGQEARLRCSPMKGHSHVYWYRQLPEEGLKFMVYLQKENIIDESGMPKERFSAEFPKEGPSILRIQQVVRGDSAAYFCASSPRGGAGETQYFGPGTRLLVL.

This rearrangement joins TRBV5-6 to TRBJ2-1; TRBD1 agrees at 10 bases. V shed 6 bases, J shed 7 bases, and the junction held 10 bases outside the gene matches. Germline CDR1 is SGHDT and CDR2 is YYEEEE. CDR3 size: 15 residues. The CDR3 bases are TGTGCCAGCACCATAGGACAGGGGGGATGGAATGAGCAGTTCTTC. It specifies CASTIGQGGWNEQFF.

The chain has TRBV5-1 and TRBJ2-7; D is ambiguous. This CDR3 spans 14 amino acids. Germline V gene data show CDR1 as SGHRS and CDR2 as YFSETQ. V was shortened by 0 bases and J by 1 base, with 8 bases between the two germline ends. DNA for the CDR3: TGCGCCAGCAGCTTGGAAGGATTATCCTACGAGCAGTACTTC. As protein: CASSLEGLSYEQYF.

This chain connects TRBV2 to TRBJ2-7; D may be TRBD2 (7 bases). Looked up from germline, CDR1 is SNHLY and CDR2 is FYNNEI. This CDR3 region has 15 residues. Trimming stripped 3 bases from V and 6 bases from J, with 18 bases between. The CDR3, as DNA: TGTGCCAGCAGTGACGGGGGGCGTCTTGTATCCGAGCAGTACTTC. Amino acids: CASSDGGRLVSEQYF.

Note on this clone: The sample has other DNA sequences that encode this CDR3 too. The rearrangement links TRBV6-5 to TRBJ1-2; TRBD1 agrees at 8 bases. CDR1 is MNHEY, CDR2 SVGAGI, per germline. CDR3 length: 14 residues. V dropped 5 bases and J dropped 5; count of bases not matched to a gene: 7. The CDR3 loop reads CASSRTGGAYGYTF. CDR3 nucleotides: TGTGCCAGCAGTCGAACAGGGGGTGCTTATGGCTACACCTTC.

The table lists this clone with a count of one. The V call is TRBV9, the J call TRBJ2-7, with D possibly TRBD1 on 5 matching bases. This CDR3 is 14 amino acids long. Trimming left V 0 bases short and J 4 bases short, with 11 bases between. Germline CDR1 and CDR2: SGDLS and YYNGEE. DNA for the CDR3: TGTGCCAGCAGCGTAGGGCCAGGGCGATACGAGCAGTACTTC. Translating it yields CASSVGPGRYEQYF.

The J gene is TRBJ2-3, the V gene TRBV27; weak D call: TRBD2 (6 bases). The CDR3 spans 13 residues. Trimming stripped 5 bases from V and 3 bases from J, with 9 bases between. CDR1 is MNHEY and CDR2 is SMNVEV in the germline V gene (reference sequence). DNA for the CDR3: TGTGCCAGCAGTCTACTAGCTACAGATACGCAGTATTTT. This sequence encodes CASSLLATDTQYF.

V is TRBV25-1 and J is TRBJ1-2, with D hard to call. Deletions cut 8 bases from V and 0 bases from J, with 10 bases between. Germline V CDR1 and CDR2: MGHDK, SYGVNS. This CDR3 is 13 amino acids long. In DNA form, the CDR3 reads TGTGCCAGCCGCCCTAATACTAACTATGGCTACACCTTC. Translated: CASRPNTNYGYTF.

This chain links TRBV6-1 with TRBJ1-6; D ambiguous. Trimming cost V 2 bases and J 5 bases, with 10 bases left between them. Germline loops: CDR1 MNHNS, CDR2 SASEGT. CDR3 length: 15 amino acids. The CDR3 reads CASSEKVRNNSPLHF. As DNA, the CDR3 is TGTGCCAGCAGTGAAAAGGTCAGAAATAATTCACCCCTCCACTTT.

V is TRBV6-1 and J is TRBJ1-5; D unresolved. CDR1 MNHNS and CDR2 SASEGT come from the germline V gene. The length of the CDR3 is 16 residues. The V end lost 2 bases, the J end lost 3 bases, and 14 bases lay between the germline ends. This CDR3 reads CASSESYGRYNQPQHF. The CDR3 nucleotides are TGTGCCAGCAGTGAATCGTATGGCAGATACAATCAGCCCCAGCATTTT.

In its sample, this clone was seen once. The V and J genes are TRBV19 and TRBJ2-3, with a tentative D call TRBD1 (6 bases). The V end lost 6 bases, the J end lost 5 bases, and 15 bases lay between the germline ends. Per germline, CDR1 LNHDA and CDR2 SQIVND (reference sequence). The CDR3 is 14 amino acids. The CDR3 reads CASRILRGGDTQYF. In nucleotides, the CDR3 is TGTGCCAGTAGAATCCTCAGGGGTGGAGATACGCAGTATTTT.

A few counts support this clone. The chain is built from TRBV28 and TRBJ1-2; maybe TRBD1 (6 bases). Deletions cut 10 bases from V and 4 bases from J, with 16 bases between. The germline V gene has CDR1 MDHEN and CDR2 SYDVKM. This CDR3 is 13 amino acids long. The CDR3 nucleotides are TGTGCCACCGAGAACAGGGTAGGCTATGGCTACACCTTC. This gives the protein CATENRVGYGYTF.

V usage is TRBV5-1 and J usage is TRBJ2-7; D is undetermined. This CDR3 contains 15 residues. Germline V gene data show CDR1 as SGHRS and CDR2 as YFSETQ. The V and J ends lost 2 bases and 0 bases respectively, with 12 bases between them. CDR3 bases: TGCGCCAGCAGCTTAGTATGGACGAACTCCTACGAGCAGTACTTC. Its protein is CASSLVWTNSYEQYF.

This rearrangement joins TRBV9 to TRBJ2-1; 9 nucleotides line up with TRBD1. V lost 4 bases to trimming and J lost 3 bases; unmatched junction nucleotides: 5. From germline, CDR1 is SGDLS and CDR2 YYNGEE. This CDR3 is 15 amino acids long. The CDR3 sequence is CASSPGDRVYNEQFF. The CDR3 DNA follows: TGTGCCAGCAGCCCTGGGGACAGGGTCTACAATGAGCAGTTCTTC.

This chain uses TRBV28 with TRBJ1-3, with D possibly being TRBD1 (6 bases). Germline CDR1 and CDR2: MDHEN and SYDVKM. V was cut by 5 bases and J by 0 bases, with 11 bases left in between. This CDR3 contains 15 residues. The CDR3 region is CASSGQGYSGNTIYF. CDR3 bases: TGTGCCAGCAGTGGCCAGGGGTACTCTGGAAACACCATATATTTT.

The V and J genes are TRBV27 and TRBJ1-1; D is uncertain. Germline-derived CDR1 and CDR2 are MNHEY and SMNVEV (reference sequence). CDR3 size: 16 residues. The germline V and J ends were trimmed by 4 bases and 0 bases, with 15 bases remaining between them. The CDR3 loop is CASSYLSRGMNTEAFF. Here the CDR3 DNA reads TGTGCCAGCAGTTATCTTTCGCGAGGCATGAACACTGAAGCTTTCTTT.

The chain is built from TRBV27 and TRBJ2-7, with TRBD2 matching over 12 bases. Per the germline V gene, CDR1 is MNHEY and CDR2 is SMNVEV (reference sequence). The CDR3 has 17 residues. Trimming removed 6 bases from V and 4 bases from J; junction bases left unmatched: 13. CDR3 bases: TGTGCCAGCAGACAAACCGGCGGACTAGCGGGGCGATACGAGCAGTACTTC. Residues: CASRQTGGLAGRYEQYF.

As DNA, the CDR3 is TGTGCCAGCAGTTTGTGGCGAAATAGCACAGATACGCAGTATTTT. Translated, it gives CASSLWRNSTDTQYF. The chain couples TRBV28 to TRBJ2-3; D ambiguous. Germline V gene lookup returns CDR1 MDHEN and CDR2 SYDVKM. The CDR3 has 15 residues. Trimming removed 3 bases at V and 0 bases at J, with 10 bases between.

The V call is TRBV11-2, the J call TRBJ1-2; the D gene is possibly TRBD1 (5 bases). The V and J ends lost 0 bases and 7 bases respectively, with 9 bases between them. The CDR3 has 13 amino acids. Germline V gene lookup returns CDR1 SGHAT and CDR2 FQNNGV. Written as DNA, the CDR3 is TGTGCCAGCAGCTTAGAGGCGAGGGGTGGCTACACCTTC. Translation gives CASSLEARGGYTF.

J is TRBJ2-2 and V is TRBV9; D gene ambiguous. With 2 bases removed from V and 6 bases from J, the gap between germline ends came to 8 bases. This CDR3 is 13 amino acids long. The germline V gene encodes CDR1 SGDLS and CDR2 YYNGEE. The CDR3 sequence is CASSVGEPGELFF. As DNA, the CDR3 is TGTGCCAGCAGCGTTGGGGAACCCGGGGAGCTGTTTTTT. Based on the CDR3 plus reference TRBV9 and TRBJ2-2, the full variable domain is DSGVTQTPKHLITATGQRVTLRCSPRSGDLSVYWYQQSLDQGLQFLIQYYNGEERAKGNILERFSAQQFPDLHSELNLSSLELGDSALYFCASSVGEPGELFFGEGSRLTVL.

The chain recombines TRBV5-6 with TRBJ2-3, with D unclear. V was pared by 6 bases and J by 4 bases, with 15 bases between. This CDR3 comprises 14 residues. CDR1 is SGHDT, CDR2 YYEEEE, per germline. CDR3 region: CASIRMDYADTQYF. The CDR3 DNA is TGTGCCAGCATCCGGATGGATTATGCAGATACGCAGTATTTT.